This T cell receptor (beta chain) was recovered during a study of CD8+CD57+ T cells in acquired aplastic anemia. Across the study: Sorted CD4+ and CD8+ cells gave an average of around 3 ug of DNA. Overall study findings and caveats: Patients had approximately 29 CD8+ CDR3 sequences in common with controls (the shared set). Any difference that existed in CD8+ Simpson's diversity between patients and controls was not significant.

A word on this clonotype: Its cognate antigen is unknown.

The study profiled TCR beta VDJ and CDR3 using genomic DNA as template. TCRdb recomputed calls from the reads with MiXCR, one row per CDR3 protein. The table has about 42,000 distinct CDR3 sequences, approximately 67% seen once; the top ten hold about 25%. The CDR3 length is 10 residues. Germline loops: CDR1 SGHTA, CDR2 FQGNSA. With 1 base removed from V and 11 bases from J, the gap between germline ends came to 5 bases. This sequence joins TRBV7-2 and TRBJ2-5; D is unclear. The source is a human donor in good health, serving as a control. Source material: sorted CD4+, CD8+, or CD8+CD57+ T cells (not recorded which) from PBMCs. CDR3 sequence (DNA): TGTGCCAGCAGCTTAGAGGGACAGTACTTC. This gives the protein CASSLEGQYF.